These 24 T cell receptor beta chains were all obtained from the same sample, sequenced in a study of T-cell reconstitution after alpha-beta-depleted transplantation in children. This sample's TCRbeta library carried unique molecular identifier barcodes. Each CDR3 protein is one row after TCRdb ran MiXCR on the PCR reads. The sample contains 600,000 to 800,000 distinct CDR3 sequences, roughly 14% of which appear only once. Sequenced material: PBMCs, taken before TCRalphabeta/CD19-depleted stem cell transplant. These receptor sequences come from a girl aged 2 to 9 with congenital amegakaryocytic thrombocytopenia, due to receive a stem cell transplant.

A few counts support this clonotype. Here the CDR3 DNA reads TGCGCCAGCCGGGAACAAGGAACCGGGGAGCTGTTTTTT. Translation: CASREQGTGELFF. The rearrangement uses TRBV10-2 and TRBJ2-2; TRBD2 might be the D (5 bases). Germline-derived CDR1 and CDR2 are WSHSY and SAAADI. Trimming left V 8 bases short and J 5 bases short, with 12 bases between. The CDR3 runs 13 residues.

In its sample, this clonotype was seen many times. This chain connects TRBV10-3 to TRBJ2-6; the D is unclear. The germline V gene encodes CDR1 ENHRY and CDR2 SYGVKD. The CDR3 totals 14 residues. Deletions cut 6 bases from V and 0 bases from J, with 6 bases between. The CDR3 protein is CAISVNSGANVLTF. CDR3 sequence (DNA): TGTGCCATCAGCGTCAACTCTGGGGCCAACGTCCTGACTTTC.

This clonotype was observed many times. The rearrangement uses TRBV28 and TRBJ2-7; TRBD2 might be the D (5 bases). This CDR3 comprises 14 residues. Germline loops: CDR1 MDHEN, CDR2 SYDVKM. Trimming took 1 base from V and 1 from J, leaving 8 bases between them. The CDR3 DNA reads TGTGCCAGCAGTTTATCCCGGGGATCCTACGAGCAGTACTTC. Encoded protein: CASSLSRGSYEQYF. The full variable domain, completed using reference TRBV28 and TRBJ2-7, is DVKVTQSSRYLVKRTGEKVFLECVQDMDHENMFWYRQDPGLGLRLIYFSYDVKMKEKGDIPEGYSVSREKKERFSLILESASTNQTSMYLCASSLSRGSYEQYFGPGTRLTVT.

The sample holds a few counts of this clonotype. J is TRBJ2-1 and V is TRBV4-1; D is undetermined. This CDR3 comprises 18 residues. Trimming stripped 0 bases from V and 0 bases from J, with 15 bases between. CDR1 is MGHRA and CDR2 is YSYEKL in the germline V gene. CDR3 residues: CASSQEDYMTLSYNEQFF. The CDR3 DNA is TGCGCCAGCAGCCAAGAAGATTATATGACCCTCTCCTACAATGAGCAGTTCTTC.

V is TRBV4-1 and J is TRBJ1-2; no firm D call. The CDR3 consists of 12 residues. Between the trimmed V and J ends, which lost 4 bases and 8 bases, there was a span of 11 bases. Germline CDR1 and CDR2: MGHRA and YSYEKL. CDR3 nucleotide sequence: TGCGCCAGCAGCCCCGACCTGCGGGGCTACACCTTC. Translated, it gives CASSPDLRGYTF.

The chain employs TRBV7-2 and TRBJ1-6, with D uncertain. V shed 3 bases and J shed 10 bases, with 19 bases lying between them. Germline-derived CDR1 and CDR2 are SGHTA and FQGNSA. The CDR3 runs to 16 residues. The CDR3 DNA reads TGTGCCAGCAGCTTTGGGTCGACGGGTGGTGGCTCACCCCTCCACTTT. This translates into CASSFGSTGGGSPLHF.

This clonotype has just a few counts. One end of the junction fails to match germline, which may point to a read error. The DNA of the CDR3 is TGCTGTGCCCTTTTGCTCCGAAACCCGGGACTAGCTGCCGGGGAGCTGTTTTTT. Protein product: CCALLLRNPGLAAGELFF. The chain recombines TRBV20-1 with TRBJ2-2; 9 nucleotides align to TRBD2. CDR3 length: 18 residues. Germline CDR1 reads DFQATT; CDR2 reads SNEGSKA (reference sequence).

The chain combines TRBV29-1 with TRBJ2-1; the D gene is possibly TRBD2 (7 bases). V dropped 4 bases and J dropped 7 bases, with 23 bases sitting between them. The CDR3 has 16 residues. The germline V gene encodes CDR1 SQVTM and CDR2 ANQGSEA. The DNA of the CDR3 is TGCAGCGTTGGCGGTCGCATAGAGGGGGGGACGAATGAGCAGTTCTTC. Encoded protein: CSVGGRIEGGTNEQFF.

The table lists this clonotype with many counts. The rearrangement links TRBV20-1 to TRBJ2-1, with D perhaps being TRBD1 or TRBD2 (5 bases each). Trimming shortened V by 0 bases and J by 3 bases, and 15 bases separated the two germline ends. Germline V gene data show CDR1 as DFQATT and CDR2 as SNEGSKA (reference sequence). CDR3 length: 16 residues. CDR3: CSARDLGELNYNEQFF. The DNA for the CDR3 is TGCAGTGCTAGAGATTTGGGGGAGCTAAACTACAATGAGCAGTTCTTC.

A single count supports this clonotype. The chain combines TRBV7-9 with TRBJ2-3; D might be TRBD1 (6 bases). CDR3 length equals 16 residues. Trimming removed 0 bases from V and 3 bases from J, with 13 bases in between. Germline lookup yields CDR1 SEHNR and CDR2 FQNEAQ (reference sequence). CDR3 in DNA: TGTGCCAGCAGCTTAGCGCCTAGAACAGGGACAGATACGCAGTATTTT. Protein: CASSLAPRTGTDTQYF.

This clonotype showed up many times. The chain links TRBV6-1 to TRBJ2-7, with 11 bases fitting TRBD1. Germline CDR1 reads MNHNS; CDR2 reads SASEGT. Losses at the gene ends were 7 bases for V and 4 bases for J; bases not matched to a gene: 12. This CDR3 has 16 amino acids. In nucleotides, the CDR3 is TGTGCCAGCACCGCGCCTACCGGGACAGGGGGGTACGAGCAGTACTTC. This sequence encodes CASTAPTGTGGYEQYF.

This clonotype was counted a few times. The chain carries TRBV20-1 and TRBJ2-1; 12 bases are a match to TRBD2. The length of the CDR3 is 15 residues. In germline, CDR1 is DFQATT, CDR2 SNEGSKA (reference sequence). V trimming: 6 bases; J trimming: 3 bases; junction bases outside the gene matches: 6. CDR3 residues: CSASGTSGLYNEQFF. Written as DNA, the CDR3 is TGCAGTGCCAGCGGGACTAGCGGGCTCTACAATGAGCAGTTCTTC.

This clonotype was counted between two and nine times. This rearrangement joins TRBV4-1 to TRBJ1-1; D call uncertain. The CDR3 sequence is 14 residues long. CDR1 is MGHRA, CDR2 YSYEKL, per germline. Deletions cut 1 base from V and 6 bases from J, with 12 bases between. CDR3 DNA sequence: TGCGCCAGCAGCCAAGTTCCGCGGTTCGCTGAAGCTTTCTTT. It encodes CASSQVPRFAEAFF.

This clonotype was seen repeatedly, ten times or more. The CDR3 protein is CSVDPSGGGTEAFF. The CDR3 DNA follows: TGCAGCGTTGACCCTAGCGGTGGAGGGACTGAAGCTTTCTTT. The chain recombines TRBV29-1 with TRBJ1-1; the D is unclear. This CDR3 has 14 residues. V was trimmed by 3 bases and J by 5 bases, leaving 16 bases between them. CDR1 SQVTM and CDR2 ANQGSEA come from the germline V gene.

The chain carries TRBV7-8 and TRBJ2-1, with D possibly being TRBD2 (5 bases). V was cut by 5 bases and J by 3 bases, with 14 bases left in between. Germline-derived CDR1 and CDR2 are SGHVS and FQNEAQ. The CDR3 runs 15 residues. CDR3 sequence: CASSIEPGLYNEQFF. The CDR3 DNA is TGTGCCAGCAGCATCGAACCCGGACTCTACAATGAGCAGTTCTTC.

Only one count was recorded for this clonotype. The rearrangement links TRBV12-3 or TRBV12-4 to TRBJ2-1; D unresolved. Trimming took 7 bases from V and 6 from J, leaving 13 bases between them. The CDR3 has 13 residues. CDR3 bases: TGTGCCAGCACCGACCCCACCGGCAATGAGCAGTTCTTC. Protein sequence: CASTDPTGNEQFF.

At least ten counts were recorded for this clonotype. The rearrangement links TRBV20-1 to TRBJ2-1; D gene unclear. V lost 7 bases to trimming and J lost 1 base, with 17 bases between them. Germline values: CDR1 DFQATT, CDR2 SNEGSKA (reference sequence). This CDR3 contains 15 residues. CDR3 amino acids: CSGYLLNVSYNEQFF. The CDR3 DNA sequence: TGCAGTGGATACCTTCTGAATGTGTCCTACAATGAGCAGTTCTTC.

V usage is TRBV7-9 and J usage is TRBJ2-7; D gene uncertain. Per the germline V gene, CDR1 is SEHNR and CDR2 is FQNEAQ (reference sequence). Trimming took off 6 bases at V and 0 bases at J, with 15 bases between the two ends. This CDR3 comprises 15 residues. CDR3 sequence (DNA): TGTGCCAGCAGTCACGGCTCTCAGAACTCCTACGAGCAGTACTTC. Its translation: CASSHGSQNSYEQYF.

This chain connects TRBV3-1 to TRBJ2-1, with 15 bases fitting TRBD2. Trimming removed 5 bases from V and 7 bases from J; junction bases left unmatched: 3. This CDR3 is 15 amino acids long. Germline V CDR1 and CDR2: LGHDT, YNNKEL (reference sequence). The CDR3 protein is CASSWGLAGGNEQFF. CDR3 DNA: TGTGCCAGCAGCTGGGGACTAGCGGGAGGTAATGAGCAGTTCTTC.

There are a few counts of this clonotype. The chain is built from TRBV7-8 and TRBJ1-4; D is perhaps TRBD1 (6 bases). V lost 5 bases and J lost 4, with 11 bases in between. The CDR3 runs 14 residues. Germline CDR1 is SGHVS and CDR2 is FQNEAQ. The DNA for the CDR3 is TGTGCCAGCAGCAGAGACAGGATTAATGAAAAACTGTTTTTT. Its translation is CASSRDRINEKLFF.

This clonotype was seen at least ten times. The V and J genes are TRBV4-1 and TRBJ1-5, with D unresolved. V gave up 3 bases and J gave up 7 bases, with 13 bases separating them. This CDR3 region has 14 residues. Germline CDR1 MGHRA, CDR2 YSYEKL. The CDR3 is CASSHTDGVQPQHF. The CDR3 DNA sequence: TGCGCCAGCAGCCATACGGACGGGGTCCAGCCCCAGCATTTT.

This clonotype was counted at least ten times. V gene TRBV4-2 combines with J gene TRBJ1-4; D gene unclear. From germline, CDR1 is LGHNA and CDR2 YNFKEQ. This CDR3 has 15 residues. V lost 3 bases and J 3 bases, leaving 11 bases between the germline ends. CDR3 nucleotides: TGTGCCAGCAGCCAGAACACTATTGCTAATGAAAAACTGTTTTTT. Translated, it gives CASSQNTIANEKLFF.

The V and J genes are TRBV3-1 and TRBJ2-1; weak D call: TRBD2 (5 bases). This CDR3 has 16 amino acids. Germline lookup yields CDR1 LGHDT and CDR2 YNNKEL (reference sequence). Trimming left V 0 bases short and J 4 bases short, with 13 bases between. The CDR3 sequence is CASSQDRLAWYNEQFF. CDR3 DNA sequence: TGTGCCAGCAGCCAAGACCGTCTAGCTTGGTACAATGAGCAGTTCTTC.

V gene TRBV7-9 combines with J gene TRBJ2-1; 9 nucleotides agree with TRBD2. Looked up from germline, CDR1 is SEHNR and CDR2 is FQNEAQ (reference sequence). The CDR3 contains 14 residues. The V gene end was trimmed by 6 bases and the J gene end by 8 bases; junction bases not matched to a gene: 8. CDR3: CASSPRLAEDEQFF. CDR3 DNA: TGTGCCAGCAGTCCTAGACTAGCGGAGGATGAGCAGTTCTTC.